The clone carrying this TCR beta chain was observed many times. TCRdb re-analysed the 5' RACE reads in MiXCR, keeping a single row per CDR3 protein. In the table there are roughly 39,000 distinct CDR3 sequences, 6.5% to 8.5% of which are singletons. Time point here: sample taken at primary tumor resection. Unsorted whole RNA of tumor, nontumor lung or frozen PBMC was sequenced. Untreated early-stage non-small cell lung cancer patients, 65 to 90 in total, were the donors. This sample was taken from a study of spatial heterogeneity in lung cancer. Between the trimmed V and J ends, which lost 0 bases and 6 bases, there was a span of 9 bases. The germline CDR1 and CDR2 sequences are SGHRS and YFSETQ. The CDR3 is 13 amino acids.

This receptor was taken from a female donor with early-stage non-small cell lung cancer. The sequences come from PBMCs, collected at surgery. The rearrangement joins TRBV5-1 to TRBJ1-2; D remains unclear. The CDR3 region is CASSLGQANGYTF. In nucleotides, the CDR3 is TGCGCCAGCAGCTTGGGCCAGGCTAATGGCTACACCTTC. The full variable domain, with the rest looked up from reference TRBV5-1 and TRBJ1-2, is KAGVTQTPRYLIKTRGQQVTLSCSPISGHRSVSWYQQTPGQGLQFLFEYFSETQRNKGNFPGRFSGRQFSNSRSEMNVSTLELGDSALYLCASSLGQANGYTFGSGTRLTVV.